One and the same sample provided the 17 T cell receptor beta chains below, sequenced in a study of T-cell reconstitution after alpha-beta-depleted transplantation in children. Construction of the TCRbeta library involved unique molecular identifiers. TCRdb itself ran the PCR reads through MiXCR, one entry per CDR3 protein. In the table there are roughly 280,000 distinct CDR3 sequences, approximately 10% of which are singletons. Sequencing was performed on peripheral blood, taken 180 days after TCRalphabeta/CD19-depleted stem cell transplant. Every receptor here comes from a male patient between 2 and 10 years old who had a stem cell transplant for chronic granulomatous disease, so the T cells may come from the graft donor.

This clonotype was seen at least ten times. CDR3 sequence: CASSQGGNGRYGRPQHF. The CDR3 DNA sequence: TGTGCCAGCAGCCAGGGGGGAAACGGTAGGTATGGACGTCCCCAGCATTTT. This chain links TRBV6-2 or TRBV6-3 with TRBJ1-5, with 7 bases fitting TRBD1. J was trimmed by 10 bases and V by 6 bases; bases with no gene match: 21. The CDR3 extends over 17 amino acids. The germline V gene encodes CDR1 MNHEY and CDR2 SVGEGT.

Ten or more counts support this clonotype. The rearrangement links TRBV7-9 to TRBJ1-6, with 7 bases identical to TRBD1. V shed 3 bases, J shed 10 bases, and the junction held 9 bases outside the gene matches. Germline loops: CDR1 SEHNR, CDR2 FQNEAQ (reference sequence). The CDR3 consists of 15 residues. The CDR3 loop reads CASSFPDRLRSPLHF. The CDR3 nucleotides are TGTGCCAGCAGCTTCCCGGACAGGCTCCGATCACCCCTCCACTTT.

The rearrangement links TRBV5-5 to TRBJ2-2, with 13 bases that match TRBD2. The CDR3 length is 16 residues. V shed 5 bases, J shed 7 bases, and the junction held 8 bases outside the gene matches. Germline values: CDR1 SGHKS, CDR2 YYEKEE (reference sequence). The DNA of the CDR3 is TGTGCCAGCAGACACGGACTAGCGGGAGTAAGCGGGGAGCTGTTTTTT. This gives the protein CASRHGLAGVSGELFF.

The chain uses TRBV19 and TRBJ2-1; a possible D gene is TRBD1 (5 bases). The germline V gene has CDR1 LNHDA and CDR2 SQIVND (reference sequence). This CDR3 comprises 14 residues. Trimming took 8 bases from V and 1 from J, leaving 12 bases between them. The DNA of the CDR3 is TGTGCCAGTCGAACAGGTGATTCCTACAATGAGCAGTTCTTC. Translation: CASRTGDSYNEQFF. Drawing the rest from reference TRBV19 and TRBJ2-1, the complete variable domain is DGGITQSPKYLFRKEGQNVTLSCEQNLNHDAMYWYRQDPGQGLRLIYYSQIVNDFQKGDIAEGYSVSREKKESFPLTVTSAQKNPTAFYLCASRTGDSYNEQFFGPGTRLTVL.

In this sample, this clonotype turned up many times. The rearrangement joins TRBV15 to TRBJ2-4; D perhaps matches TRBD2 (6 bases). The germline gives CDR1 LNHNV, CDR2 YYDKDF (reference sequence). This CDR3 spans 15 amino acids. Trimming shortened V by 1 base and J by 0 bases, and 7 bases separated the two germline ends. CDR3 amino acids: CATSRGEVAKNIQYF. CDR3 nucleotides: TGTGCCACCAGCAGAGGGGAGGTAGCCAAAAACATTCAGTACTTC.

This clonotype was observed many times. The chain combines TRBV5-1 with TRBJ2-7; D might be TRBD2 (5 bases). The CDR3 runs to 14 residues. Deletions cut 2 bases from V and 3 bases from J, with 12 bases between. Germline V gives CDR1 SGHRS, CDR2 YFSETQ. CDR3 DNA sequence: TGCGCCAGCAGCTTCAGGCCCCGGGACTACGAGCAGTACTTC. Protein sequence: CASSFRPRDYEQYF.

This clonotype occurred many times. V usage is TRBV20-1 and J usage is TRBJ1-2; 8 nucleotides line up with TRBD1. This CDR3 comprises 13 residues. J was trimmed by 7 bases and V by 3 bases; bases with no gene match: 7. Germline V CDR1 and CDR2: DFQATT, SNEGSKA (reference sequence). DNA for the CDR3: TGCAGTGCTAGGAAACAGGGGGAAGGTGGCTACACCTTC. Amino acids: CSARKQGEGGYTF.

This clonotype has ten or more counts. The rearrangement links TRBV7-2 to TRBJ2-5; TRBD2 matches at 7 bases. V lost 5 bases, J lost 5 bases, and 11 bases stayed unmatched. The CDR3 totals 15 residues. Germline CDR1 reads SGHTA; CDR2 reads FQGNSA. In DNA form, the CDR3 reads TGTGCCAGCAGCCCCCGGTCTAGGGGAGGGGAGACCCAGTACTTC. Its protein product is CASSPRSRGGETQYF.

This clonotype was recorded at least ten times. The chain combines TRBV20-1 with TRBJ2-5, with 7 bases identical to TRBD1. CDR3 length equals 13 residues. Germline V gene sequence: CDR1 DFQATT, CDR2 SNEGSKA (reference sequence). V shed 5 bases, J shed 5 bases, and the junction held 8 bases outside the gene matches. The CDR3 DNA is TGCAGTGCTCCGGGACAGAGGAGGGAGACCCAGTACTTC. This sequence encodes CSAPGQRRETQYF.

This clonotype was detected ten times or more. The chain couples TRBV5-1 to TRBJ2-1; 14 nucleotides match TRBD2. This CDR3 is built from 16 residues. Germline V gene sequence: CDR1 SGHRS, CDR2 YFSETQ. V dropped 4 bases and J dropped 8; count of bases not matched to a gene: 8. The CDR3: CASSPRLAGGPHEQFF. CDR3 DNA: TGCGCCAGCAGCCCCCGACTAGCGGGAGGGCCCCATGAGCAGTTCTTC.

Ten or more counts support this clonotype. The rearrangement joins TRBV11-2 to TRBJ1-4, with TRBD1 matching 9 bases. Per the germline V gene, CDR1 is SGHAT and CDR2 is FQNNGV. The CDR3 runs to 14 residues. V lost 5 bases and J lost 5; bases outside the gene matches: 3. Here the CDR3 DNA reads TGTGCCAGCAGCCACAGGGGGCGAAATGAAAAACTGTTTTTT. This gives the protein CASSHRGRNEKLFF.

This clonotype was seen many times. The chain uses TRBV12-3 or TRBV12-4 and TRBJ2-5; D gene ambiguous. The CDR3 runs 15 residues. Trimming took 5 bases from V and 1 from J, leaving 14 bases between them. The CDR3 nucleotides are TGTGCCAGCAGTATGAATCTGGGGTCCCAAGAGACCCAGTACTTC. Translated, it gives CASSMNLGSQETQYF.

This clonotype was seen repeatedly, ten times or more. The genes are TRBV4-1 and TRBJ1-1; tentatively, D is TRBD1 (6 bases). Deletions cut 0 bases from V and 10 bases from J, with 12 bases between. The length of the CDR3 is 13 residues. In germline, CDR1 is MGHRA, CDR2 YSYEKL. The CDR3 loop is CASSQERGLGAFF. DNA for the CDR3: TGCGCCAGCAGCCAAGAGAGGGGGTTGGGAGCTTTCTTT.

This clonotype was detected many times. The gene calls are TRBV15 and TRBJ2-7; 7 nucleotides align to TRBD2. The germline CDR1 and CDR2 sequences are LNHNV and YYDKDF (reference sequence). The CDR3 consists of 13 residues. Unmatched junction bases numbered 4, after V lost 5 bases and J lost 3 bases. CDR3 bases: TGTGCCACCAGCCTACTAGCGTTCTACGAGCAGTACTTC. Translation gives CATSLLAFYEQYF.

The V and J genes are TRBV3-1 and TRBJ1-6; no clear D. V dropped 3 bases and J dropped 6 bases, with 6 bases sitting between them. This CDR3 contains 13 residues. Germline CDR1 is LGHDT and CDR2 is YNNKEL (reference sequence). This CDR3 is CASSQGTNSPLHF. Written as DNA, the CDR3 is TGTGCCAGCAGCCAGGGAACTAATTCACCCCTCCACTTT.

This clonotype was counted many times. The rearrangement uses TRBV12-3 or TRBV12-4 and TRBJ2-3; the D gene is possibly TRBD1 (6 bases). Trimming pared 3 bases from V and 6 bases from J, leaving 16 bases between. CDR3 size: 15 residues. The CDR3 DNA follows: TGTGCCAGCAGTTTGGGGACACCGTGGGGCGATACGCAGTATTTT. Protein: CASSLGTPWGDTQYF.

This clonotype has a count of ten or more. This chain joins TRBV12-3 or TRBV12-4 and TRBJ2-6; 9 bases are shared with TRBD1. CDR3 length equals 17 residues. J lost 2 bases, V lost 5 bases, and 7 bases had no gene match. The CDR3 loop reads CASSPGTGIPGANVLTF. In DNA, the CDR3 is TGTGCCAGCAGTCCAGGGACAGGGATACCTGGGGCCAACGTCCTGACTTTC.